The 27 T cell receptor beta chains below come from one sample, sequenced in a study of blood T cell repertoires in COVID-19. Clones were read by immunoSEQ multiplex PCR, and TCRdb kept only the in-frame ones, dropping some. This table holds hundreds of thousands of clones, approximately 88% found once. Sample: PBMCs or T cells enriched from blood (not recorded which). The receptors here all came from a woman in her thirties or forties with acute COVID-19.

The sample holds a few counts of this clone. This chain links TRBV7-9 with TRBJ2-2; maybe TRBD2 (6 bases). The germline V gene has CDR1 SEHNR and CDR2 FQNEAQ (reference sequence). Trimming pared 1 base from V and 7 bases from J, leaving 16 bases between. The CDR3 is made up of 16 amino acids. CDR3 in amino acids: CASSLGGTKTLGELFF. The CDR3 DNA follows: TGTGCCAGCAGCTTAGGCGGGACGAAAACCCTCGGGGAGCTGTTTTTT.

V and J are TRBV12-3 or TRBV12-4 and TRBJ1-2; unclear D gene. V dropped 11 bases and J dropped 8 bases, with 18 bases sitting between them. There are 12 residues in the CDR3. CDR3 region: CASTGGQVGYTF. As DNA, the CDR3 is TGTGCCTCAACCGGAGGCCAGGTGGGCTACACCTTC.

The CDR3: CASSRDPSYEQYF. CDR3 DNA sequence: TGCGCCAGCAGTCGAGATCCCTCCTACGAGCAGTACTTC. The chain recombines TRBV5-1 with TRBJ2-7; D is ambiguous. CDR3 length: 13 amino acids. Germline CDR1 is SGHRS and CDR2 is YFSETQ. V lost 5 bases to trimming and J lost 0 bases, with 9 bases between them.

The chain employs TRBV10-2 and TRBJ1-2; D ambiguous. The length of the CDR3 is 12 residues. Trimming left V 2 bases short and J 8 bases short, with 9 bases between. Germline V CDR1 and CDR2: WSHSY, SAAADI. DNA of the CDR3: TGCGCCAGCAGTGAGATTGGGAGAGGCTACACCTTC. This encodes CASSEIGRGYTF.

The rearrangement links TRBV2 to TRBJ1-1; possibly TRBD1 for D (5 bases). Germline CDR1 is SNHLY and CDR2 is FYNNEI. Trimming removed 3 bases at V and 2 bases at J, with 7 bases between. CDR3 size: 13 residues. The CDR3 spells CASSDDSNTEAFF. CDR3 nucleotides: TGTGCCAGCAGTGATGACAGCAACACTGAAGCTTTCTTT.

Here the CDR3 reads CASSPRGGAERAFF. CDR3 DNA: TGTGCCAGCAGCCCTCGAGGGGGGGCGGAGCGAGCTTTCTTT. This chain links TRBV9 with TRBJ1-1; tentative D call: TRBD1 (6 bases). Germline lookup yields CDR1 SGDLS and CDR2 YYNGEE. The CDR3 runs to 14 residues. V lost 4 bases to trimming and J lost 10 bases, with 20 bases between them.

J is TRBJ2-7 and V is TRBV11-3; 9 bases agree with TRBD1. V was clipped by 4 bases and J by 5 bases; unmatched bases: 6. Germline V gene data show CDR1 as SGHNT and CDR2 as YENEEA. CDR3 size: 14 residues. The CDR3, as DNA: TGTGCCAGCAGCTCGGGACAGGGAGAAAACGAGCAGTACTTC. Translation: CASSSGQGENEQYF.

The gene calls are TRBV7-2 and TRBJ1-1; D is uncertain. Germline V gene data show CDR1 as SGHTA and CDR2 as FQGNSA. There are 17 residues in the CDR3. Trimming left V 2 bases short and J 0 bases short, with 16 bases between. In nucleotides, the CDR3 is TGTGCCAGCAGCTTAAAGGGTGGGCGAGGGTTGAACACTGAAGCTTTCTTT. This gives the protein CASSLKGGRGLNTEAFF.

The genes are TRBV6-6 and TRBJ1-3; D is undetermined. Looked up from germline, CDR1 is MNHNY and CDR2 is SVGAGI (reference sequence). Trimming left V 5 bases short and J 0 bases short, with 17 bases between. The CDR3 length is 17 residues. CDR3 sequence: CASSPRDRGSSGNTIYF. CDR3 DNA: TGTGCCAGCAGTCCCCGGGATCGTGGAAGCTCTGGAAACACCATATATTTT.

V usage is TRBV4-1 and J usage is TRBJ2-5; maybe TRBD1 (5 bases). Germline values: CDR1 MGHRA, CDR2 YSYEKL. The length of the CDR3 is 14 residues. V was pared by 4 bases and J by 2 bases, with 11 bases between. CDR3 sequence reads: CASSLSHRQETQYF. The CDR3 DNA reads TGCGCCAGCAGCCTGTCTCACAGGCAAGAGACCCAGTACTTC.

This chain links TRBV5-6 with TRBJ1-2; possibly TRBD1 for D (6 bases). The V and J ends lost 7 bases and 8 bases respectively, with 18 bases between them. The CDR3 sequence is 13 residues long. Germline V CDR1 and CDR2: SGHDT, YYEEEE. The CDR3 here is CASSPGTTGGYTF. The CDR3 DNA follows: TGTGCCAGCTCTCCCGGGACAACGGGGGGCTACACCTTC.

In its sample, this clone was seen once. The genes are TRBV27 and TRBJ2-5, with 7 bases that match TRBD2. The CDR3 contains 16 residues. V trimming: 5 bases; J trimming: 1 base; junction bases outside the gene matches: 10. Germline assignment: CDR1 MNHEY and CDR2 SMNVEV (reference sequence). For the CDR3, the DNA is TGTGCCAGCAGTGCAGACCGGGGAGGGACCCAAGAGACCCAGTACTTC. Its protein product is CASSADRGGTQETQYF.

This chain connects TRBV9 to TRBJ2-2; 12 bases map to TRBD2. From germline, CDR1 is SGDLS and CDR2 YYNGEE. The CDR3 runs 18 residues. After removal of 0 bases from V and 6 bases from J, the junction contained 9 bases not matched to a gene. The CDR3 DNA sequence: TGTGCCAGCAGCGTAGTCCCCTTACTAGCGGGGGGACCCGGGGAGCTGTTTTTT. Its protein product is CASSVVPLLAGGPGELFF.

This chain uses TRBV29-1 with TRBJ2-7; 8 bases align to TRBD1. The CDR3 runs to 17 residues. Germline V gene lookup returns CDR1 SQVTM and CDR2 ANQGSEA. Losses at the gene ends were 6 bases for V and 2 bases for J; bases not matched to a gene: 18. The CDR3 loop is CSVSRFYGGTGPYEQYF. In nucleotides, the CDR3 is TGCAGCGTGTCCCGTTTCTATGGCGGGACAGGCCCCTACGAGCAGTACTTC.

This clone was seen only once. The V and J genes are TRBV29-1 and TRBJ1-2, with 7 positions matching TRBD1. V lost 7 bases, J lost 4 bases, and 15 bases stayed unmatched. This CDR3 is built from 15 residues. Germline V lookup: CDR1 SQVTM, CDR2 ANQGSEA. CDR3 nucleotide sequence: TGCAGCGGATGGGACAGCTTGGGGGGCGGCTATGGCTACACCTTC. It is translated as CSGWDSLGGGYGYTF. Supplemented by reference TRBV29-1 and TRBJ1-2, the full variable domain reads SAVISQKPSRDICQRGTSLTIQCQVDSQVTMMFWYRQQPGQSLTLIATANQGSEATYESGFVIDKFPISRPNLTFSTLTVSNMSPEDSSIYLCSGWDSLGGGYGYTFGSGTRLTVV.

This clone came up once. The chain recombines TRBV14 with TRBJ1-1, with unresolved D. Germline assignment: CDR1 SGHDN and CDR2 FVKESK. This CDR3 has 13 residues. The V and J ends lost 4 bases and 4 bases respectively, with 10 bases between them. The DNA for the CDR3 is TGTGCCAGCAGCCCCGGGAGGGTCACTGAAGCTTTCTTT. Translated: CASSPGRVTEAFF.

V is TRBV9 and J is TRBJ2-1, with TRBD1 identical over 9 bases. The CDR3 contains 15 residues. CDR1 is SGDLS and CDR2 is YYNGEE in the germline V gene. J lost 5 bases, V lost 3 bases, and 6 bases had no gene match. The CDR3 is CASSDPGQGDNEQFF. CDR3 DNA: TGTGCCAGCAGCGATCCGGGACAGGGTGACAATGAGCAGTTCTTC.

This chain joins TRBV5-5 and TRBJ1-2; D may be TRBD1 (5 bases). The CDR3 extends over 14 amino acids. The V and J ends lost 0 bases and 3 bases respectively, with 9 bases between them. Germline CDR1 reads SGHKS; CDR2 reads YYEKEE (reference sequence). In DNA form, the CDR3 reads TGTGCCAGCAGCTTGGTTTCAGGGTACTATGGCTACACCTTC. This translates into CASSLVSGYYGYTF.

The genes are TRBV12-5 and TRBJ2-1; TRBD1 aligns across 7 bases. The CDR3 covers 15 residues. J was trimmed by 3 bases and V by 1 base; bases with no gene match: 3. Germline loops: CDR1 LGHNT, CDR2 FRNRAP. CDR3 bases: TGTGCTAGTGGTTTGGAAGGACAGGTCTACAATGAGCAGTTCTTC. It yields the protein CASGLEGQVYNEQFF.

The chain is built from TRBV4-1 and TRBJ2-7; 14 nucleotides line up with TRBD2. Germline assignment: CDR1 MGHRA and CDR2 YSYEKL. Germline trimming cut 3 bases from V and 5 bases from J; bases unmatched to any gene: 3. This CDR3 contains 15 residues. The CDR3 DNA sequence: TGCGCCAGCAGCCAGACTAGCGGGGGGGCTGACGAGCAGTACTTC. It codes for CASSQTSGGADEQYF.

This clone has a single count. The rearrangement uses TRBV6-6 and TRBJ1-6; D remains ambiguous. Trimming stripped 0 bases from V and 9 bases from J, with 12 bases between. Germline-derived CDR1 and CDR2 are MNHNY and SVGAGI (reference sequence). The CDR3 sequence is 15 residues long. The DNA for the CDR3 is TGTGCCAGCAGTTACTCCGGGGTTTCGGGTTCACCCCTCCACTTT. Translation gives CASSYSGVSGSPLHF.

The chain carries TRBV5-4 and TRBJ2-1; unclear D gene. V lost 0 bases and J 8 bases, leaving 6 bases between the germline ends. Germline CDR1 reads SGHNT; CDR2 reads YYREEE (reference sequence). The CDR3 runs 12 residues. This CDR3 is CASSLGRDEQFF. The CDR3 nucleotides are TGTGCCAGCAGCTTGGGGAGAGATGAGCAGTTCTTC.

The chain uses TRBV5-8 and TRBJ2-1; 7 nucleotides match TRBD1. V lost 1 base and J lost 3; bases outside the gene matches: 4. The germline gives CDR1 SGHTS, CDR2 YDEGEE. This CDR3 region has 15 residues. As DNA, the CDR3 is TGTGCCAGCAGCTTGCACAGGGGTAACTACAATGAGCAGTTCTTC. As protein: CASSLHRGNYNEQFF.

In this sample, this clone turned up once. The gene calls are TRBV4-2 and TRBJ2-5; TRBD2 matches at 10 bases. CDR3 length: 15 amino acids. V lost 4 bases, J lost 3 bases, and 5 bases stayed unmatched. Germline V CDR1 and CDR2: LGHNA, YNFKEQ. Here the CDR3 reads CASSLGLAAKETQYF. Here the CDR3 DNA reads TGTGCCAGCAGCCTAGGACTAGCGGCTAAAGAGACCCAGTACTTC.

In the case of this clone: This sample includes further DNA sequences coding for the same CDR3. The rearrangement uses TRBV30 and TRBJ1-5; D is undetermined. Trimming stripped 0 bases from V and 1 base from J, with 7 bases between. The CDR3 has 14 amino acids. Germline V lookup: CDR1 GTSNPN, CDR2 SVGIG (reference sequence). The CDR3 loop reads CAWSVGGSNQPQHF. The CDR3 DNA follows: TGTGCCTGGAGTGTTGGAGGGAGCAATCAGCCCCAGCATTTT. Looking up the rest from reference TRBV30 and TRBJ1-5 gives the full variable domain: SQTIHQWPATLVQPVGSPLSLECTVEGTSNPNLYWYRQAAGRGLQLLFYSVGIGQISSEVPQNLSASRPQDRQFILSSKKLLLSDSGFYLCAWSVGGSNQPQHFGDGTRLSIL.

CDR3 nucleotide sequence: TGTGCCAGCAGTCGCCGGGACAGGACGTCTGAAGCTTTCTTT. The encoded protein is CASSRRDRTSEAFF. The chain recombines TRBV27 with TRBJ1-1; 8 bases are a match to TRBD1. The CDR3 extends over 14 amino acids. V lost 5 bases, J lost 6 bases, and 8 bases stayed unmatched. Germline CDR1 reads MNHEY; CDR2 reads SMNVEV (reference sequence).

The genes are TRBV5-1 and TRBJ2-7; TRBD1 agrees at 7 bases. The V and J ends lost 0 bases and 2 bases, in that order; junction bases with no gene match: 8. This CDR3 contains 16 residues. Per germline, CDR1 SGHRS and CDR2 YFSETQ. The CDR3 reads CASSLASTGTTYEQYF. The CDR3 region has the DNA TGCGCCAGCAGCTTGGCCTCGACAGGGACAACCTACGAGCAGTACTTC.